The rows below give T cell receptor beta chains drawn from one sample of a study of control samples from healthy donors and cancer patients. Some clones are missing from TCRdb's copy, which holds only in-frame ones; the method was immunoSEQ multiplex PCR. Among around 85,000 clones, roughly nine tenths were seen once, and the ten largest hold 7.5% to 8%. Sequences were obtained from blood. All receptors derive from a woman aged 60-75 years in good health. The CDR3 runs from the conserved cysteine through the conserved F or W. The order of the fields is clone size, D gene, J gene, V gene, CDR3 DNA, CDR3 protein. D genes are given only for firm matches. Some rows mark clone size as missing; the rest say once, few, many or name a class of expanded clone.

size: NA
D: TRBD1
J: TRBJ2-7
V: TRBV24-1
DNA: TGTGCCACCAGTGATACGACCGGGACAGGGATTCGCTTC
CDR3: CATSDTTGTGIRF

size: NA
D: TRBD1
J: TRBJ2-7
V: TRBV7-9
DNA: TGTGCCAGCAGCCCCACAGGGGTCGAGCAGTACTTC
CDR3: CASSPTGVEQYF

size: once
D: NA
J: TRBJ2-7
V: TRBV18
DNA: TGTGCCAGCTCTTGGATTGGGGGGAGCTCCTACGAGCAGTACTTC
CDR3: CASSWIGGSSYEQYF

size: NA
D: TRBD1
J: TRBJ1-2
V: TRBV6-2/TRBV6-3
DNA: TGTGCCAGCAGTTATCCTGGACAGGCCTCCTATGGCTACACCTTC
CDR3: CASSYPGQASYGYTF

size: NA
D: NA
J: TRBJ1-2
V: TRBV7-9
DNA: TGTGCCAGCAGCTCTTGGACGTCCGGCTACACCTTC
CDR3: CASSSWTSGYTF

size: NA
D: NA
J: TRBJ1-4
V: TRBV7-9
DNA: TGTGCCAGCAGCTTAGCCGTGGGTGCAACTAATGAAAAACTGTTTTTT
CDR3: CASSLAVGATNEKLFF

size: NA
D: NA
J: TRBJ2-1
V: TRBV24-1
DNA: TGTGCCACCAGATCCACTCCGGGACCAAAACTATACAATGAGCAGTTCTTC
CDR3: CATRSTPGPKLYNEQFF

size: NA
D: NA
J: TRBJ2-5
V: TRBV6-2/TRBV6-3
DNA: TGTGCCAGCAGTTACGTTGGACAAGAGACCCAGTACTTC
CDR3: CASSYVGQETQYF

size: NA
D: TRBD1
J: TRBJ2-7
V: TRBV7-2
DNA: TGTGCCAGCAGCTCACGGGCAGGGGGCATTATCGAGCAGTACTTC
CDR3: CASSSRAGGIIEQYF

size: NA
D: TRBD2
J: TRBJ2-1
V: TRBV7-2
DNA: TGTGCCAGCAGCTTCAGCGGGGGTTTCTACAATGAGCAGTTCTTC
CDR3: CASSFSGGFYNEQFF

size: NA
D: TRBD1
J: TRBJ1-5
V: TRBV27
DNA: TGTGCCAGCAGTTTATTGCCAGGGGGAGGCCAGCCCCAGCATTTT
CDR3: CASSLLPGGGQPQHF

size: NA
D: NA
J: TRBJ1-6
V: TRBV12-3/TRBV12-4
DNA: TGTGCCAGCAGACTGGGGGAGTCACCCCTCCACTTT
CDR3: CASRLGESPLHF

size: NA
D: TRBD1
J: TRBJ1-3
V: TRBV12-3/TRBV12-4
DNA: TGTGCCACTCAGGGGGCCGCGGGAAACACCATATATTTT
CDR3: CATQGAAGNTIYF

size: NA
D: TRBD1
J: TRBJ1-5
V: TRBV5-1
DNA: TGCGCCAGCAGCTTGGAGCCAGGGGGTCAGCCCCAGCATTTT
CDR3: CASSLEPGGQPQHF

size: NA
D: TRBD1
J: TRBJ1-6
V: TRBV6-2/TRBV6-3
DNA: TGTGCCAGCAGTTACCCCCGACAGGGATTCTCACCCCTCCACTTT
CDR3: CASSYPRQGFSPLHF

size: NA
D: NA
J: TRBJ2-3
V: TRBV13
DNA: TGTGCCAGCAGCCCAGAGGGGCTACCCACAGATACGCAGTATTTT
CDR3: CASSPEGLPTDTQYF

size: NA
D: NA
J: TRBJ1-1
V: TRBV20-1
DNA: TGCAGTGCTAGTAGACACGGCGGCACTGAAGCTTTCTTT
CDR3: CSASRHGGTEAFF

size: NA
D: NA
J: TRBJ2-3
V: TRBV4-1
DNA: TGCGCCAGCAGCCAAGTGGGACTGGGCACAGATACGCAGTATTTT
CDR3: CASSQVGLGTDTQYF

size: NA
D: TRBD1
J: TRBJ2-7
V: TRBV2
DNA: TGTGCCAGTTCCAGGGAACAGGGGTCACTCGGCTACGAGCAGTACTTC
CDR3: CASSREQGSLGYEQYF

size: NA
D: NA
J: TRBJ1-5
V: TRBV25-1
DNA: TGTGCCAGCAGTGCGACAGGAGCTCAGCCCCAGCATTTT
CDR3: CASSATGAQPQHF

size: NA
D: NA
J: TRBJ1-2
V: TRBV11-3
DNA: TGTGCCAGCAGCCAGAAGTCCTATGGCTACACCTTC
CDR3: CASSQKSYGYTF

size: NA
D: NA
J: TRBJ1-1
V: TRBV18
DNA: TGTGCCAGCTCCCCCAGACAGATCCCCAACACTGAAGCTTTCTTT
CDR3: CASSPRQIPNTEAFF

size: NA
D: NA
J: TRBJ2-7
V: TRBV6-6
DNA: TGTGCCAGCAGTTACTCGATCGTCCTCCCCTACGAGCAGTACTTC
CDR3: CASSYSIVLPYEQYF

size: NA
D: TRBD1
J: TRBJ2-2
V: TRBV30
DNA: TGTGCCTGGGGACAGGGTGGGACCGGGGAGCTGTTTTTT
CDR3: CAWGQGGTGELFF

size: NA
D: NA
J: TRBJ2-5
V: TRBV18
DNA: TGTGCCAGCTCACCAGTTAACCGGAAAGAGACCCAGTACTTC
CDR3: CASSPVNRKETQYF

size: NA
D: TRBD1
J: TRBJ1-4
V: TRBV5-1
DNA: TGCGCCAGCAGCTTGCCAACAGGGGATGGAGAAAAACTGTTTTTT
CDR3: CASSLPTGDGEKLFF

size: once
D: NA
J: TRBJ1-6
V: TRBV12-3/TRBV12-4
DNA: TGTGCCAGCAGAGTGGGGGATTCACCCCTCCACTTT
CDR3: CASRVGDSPLHF

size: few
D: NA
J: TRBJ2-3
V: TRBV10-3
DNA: TGTGCCATCAGTGACCCATCCGGTTGGGGTGGGGATACGCAGTATTTT
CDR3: CAISDPSGWGGDTQYF

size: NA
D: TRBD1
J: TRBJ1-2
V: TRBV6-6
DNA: TGTGCCAGCAGAGAGCAGGGGGCGGGGTATGGCTACACCTTC
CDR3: CASREQGAGYGYTF

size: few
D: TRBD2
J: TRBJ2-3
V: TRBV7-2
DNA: TGTGCCAGCAGCTTAGTGATTGGATTAGCGGGGACTACGCAGTATTTT
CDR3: CASSLVIGLAGTTQYF

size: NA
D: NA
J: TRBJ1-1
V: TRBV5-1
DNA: TGCGCCAGCAAGGCGGACATCATGAATACTGAAGCTTTCTTT
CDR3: CASKADIMNTEAFF

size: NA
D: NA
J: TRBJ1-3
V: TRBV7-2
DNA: TGTGCCAGCAGCTTAGGCGGGGGTTTCTCTGGAAACACCATATATTTT
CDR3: CASSLGGGFSGNTIYF

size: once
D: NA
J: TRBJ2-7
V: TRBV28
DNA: TGTGCCAGCATGGAGACCTCCTACGAGCAGTACTTC
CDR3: CASMETSYEQYF

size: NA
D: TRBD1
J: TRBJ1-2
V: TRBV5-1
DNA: TGCGCCAGCAGCTTTATGGACAGGATCAACGGCTACACCTTC
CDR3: CASSFMDRINGYTF

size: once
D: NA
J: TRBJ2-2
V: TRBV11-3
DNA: TGTGCCAGCAGACGAGGGGGTTACACCGGGGAGCTGTTTTTT
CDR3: CASRRGGYTGELFF

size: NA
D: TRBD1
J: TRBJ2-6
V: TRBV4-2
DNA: TGTGCCAGCAGCCGTGGGACAGTAAAATCCACCTCTGGGGCCAACGTCCTGACTTTC
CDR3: CASSRGTVKSTSGANVLTF

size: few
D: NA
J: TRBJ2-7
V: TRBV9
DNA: TGTGCCAGCAGCCCTACAGGGACTTCCTACGAGCAGTACTTC
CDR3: CASSPTGTSYEQYF

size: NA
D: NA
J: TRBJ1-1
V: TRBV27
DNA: TGTGCCAGCCACCGCCGGGGGAACACTGAAGCTTTCTTT
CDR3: CASHRRGNTEAFF

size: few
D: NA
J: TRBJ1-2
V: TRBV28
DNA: TGTGCCAGCAGTTTTGTGGGTAACTATGGCTACACCTTC
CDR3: CASSFVGNYGYTF

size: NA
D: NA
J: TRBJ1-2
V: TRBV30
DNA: TGTGCCTGGAGTGTACTGAGGGTGAACTATGGCTACACCTTC
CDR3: CAWSVLRVNYGYTF

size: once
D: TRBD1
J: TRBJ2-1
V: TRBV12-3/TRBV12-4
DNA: TGTGCCAGCAGTCCGGAGGGCAGGGGGCATTTCTTC
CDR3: CASSPEGRGHFF

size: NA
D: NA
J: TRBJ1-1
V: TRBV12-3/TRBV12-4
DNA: TGTGCCAGCAGTTTGTTCGCGGACACTGAAGCTTTCTTT
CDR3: CASSLFADTEAFF